The sequence of this T cell receptor beta chain was determined in a study of human T cells and chemical hapten exposure. The wider study: All patients underwent weekly scalp dosing with diphenylcyclopropenone for the full approximately 25-week study. Findings and caveats of the study: No change in TCRs above 1 in 1000 frequency was produced by DPC sensitization.

This clonotype was detected ten times or more. The target antigen is unknown. The CDR3 has 12 residues. V was shortened by 5 bases and J by 3 bases, with 5 bases between the two germline ends. Germline V gene sequence: CDR1 SGHAT, CDR2 FQDESV (reference sequence). Time point meaning: patch test 1, 2 weeks after DPC sensitization. Treatment specified: therapeutic diphenylcyclopropenone sensitization with weekly scalp DPC. Unique molecular identifiers were attached to individual cDNA molecules during library preparation. TCRdb ran MiXCR on the RACE reads and lists one entry per CDR3 protein. The sample lists 50,000 or so distinct CDR3 sequences, about 9% occurring once.

The receptor was isolated from a woman aged 50 to 65 with alopecia areata. Some clones in this sample may be carry-over from other donors' samples. The V call is TRBV11-1, the J call TRBJ2-1; no firm D call. The material sequenced was whole blood, taken in connection with sensitization to the hapten diphenylcyclopropenone (DPC). CDR3 sequence: CASSLNYNEQFF. CDR3 DNA sequence: TGTGCCAGCAGCCTGAACTACAATGAGCAGTTCTTC.